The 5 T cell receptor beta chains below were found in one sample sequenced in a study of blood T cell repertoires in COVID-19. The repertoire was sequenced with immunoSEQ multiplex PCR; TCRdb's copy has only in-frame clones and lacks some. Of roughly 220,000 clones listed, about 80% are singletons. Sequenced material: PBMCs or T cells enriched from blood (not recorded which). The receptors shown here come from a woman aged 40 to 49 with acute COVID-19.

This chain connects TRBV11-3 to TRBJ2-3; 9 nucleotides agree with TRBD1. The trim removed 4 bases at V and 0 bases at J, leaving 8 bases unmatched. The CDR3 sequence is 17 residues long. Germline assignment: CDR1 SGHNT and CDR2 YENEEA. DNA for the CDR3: TGTGCCAGCAGCTGGACAGGGGCCCTGTATAGCACAGATACGCAGTATTTT. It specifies CASSWTGALYSTDTQYF.

CDR3: CASSEAKSLSTDTQYF. CDR3 DNA: TGTGCCAGCAGTGAAGCGAAGTCACTAAGCACAGATACGCAGTATTTT. The chain links TRBV2 to TRBJ2-3; D unresolved. Per the germline V gene, CDR1 is SNHLY and CDR2 is FYNNEI. The CDR3 consists of 16 residues. Trimming removed 0 bases from V and 0 bases from J, with 10 bases in between.

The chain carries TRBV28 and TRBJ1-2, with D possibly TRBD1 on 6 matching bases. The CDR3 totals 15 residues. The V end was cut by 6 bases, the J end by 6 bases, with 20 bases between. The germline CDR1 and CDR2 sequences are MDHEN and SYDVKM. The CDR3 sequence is CASRPLRGQVHGYTF. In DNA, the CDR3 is TGTGCCAGCAGGCCCTTGAGGGGACAAGTCCATGGCTACACCTTC.

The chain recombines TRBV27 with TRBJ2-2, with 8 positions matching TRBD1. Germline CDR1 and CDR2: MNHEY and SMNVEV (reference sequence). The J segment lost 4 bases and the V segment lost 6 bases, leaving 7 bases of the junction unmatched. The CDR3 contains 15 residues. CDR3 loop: CASSLQGEITGELFF. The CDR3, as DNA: TGTGCCAGCAGCCTACAGGGGGAAATCACCGGGGAGCTGTTTTTT.

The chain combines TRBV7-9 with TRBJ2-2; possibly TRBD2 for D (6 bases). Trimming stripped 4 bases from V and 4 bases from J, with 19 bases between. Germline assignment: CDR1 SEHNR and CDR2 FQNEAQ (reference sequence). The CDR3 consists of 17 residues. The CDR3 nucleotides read TGTGCCAGCAGCTCCCGAGACGGGGGAGCGATCACCGGGGAGCTGTTTTTT. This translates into CASSSRDGGAITGELFF.